This TCR beta chain was obtained from a study of response to subunit inactivated influenza vaccine. Comments on this clonotype: Its antigen is not known.

The germline gives CDR1 SNHLY, CDR2 FYNNEI. The CDR3 consists of 15 residues. The V gene end was trimmed by 7 bases and the J gene end by 5 bases; junction bases not matched to a gene: 10. TCRdb redid the calling of the RT-PCR reads with MiXCR, one entry per CDR3 protein. The data hold 710,000 or so distinct CDR3 sequences, with approximately 14% observed a single time. Study-wide points: With each seasonal influenza vaccination, the authors suggested, few new T cells are recruited.

This TCR came from a man over 45 who received an inactivated influenza vaccine. J is TRBJ2-7 and V is TRBV2, with 11 bases matching TRBD2. Sequencing used PBMCs from blood, obtained 11 to 12 days after vaccination. The CDR3 DNA follows: TGTGCCAGCATCGCCGCGGGGACTAGCGGCCACGAGCAGTACTTC. This codes for CASIAAGTSGHEQYF.